A selection of T cell receptor beta chains follows, all from one sample in a study of control samples from healthy donors and cancer patients. Here immunoSEQ multiplex PCR was the method, and the copy in TCRdb shows in-frame clones only, minus some. The sample shows 150,000 to 200,000 clones, roughly 94% of them seen only once. Input material: blood. Receptors originate from a woman between 18 and 29 years old in good health. Each CDR3 is given with its conserved first and last residue. A D gene is named only where the DNA matches it firmly. Expanded clones get a size class; other rows say once, few or many, or leave the size out.

>-|TRBV10-3|TRBD2|TRBJ2-7
TGTGCCATCAGTGAGACAAAAGCGGGAGGGATCTACGAGCAGTACTTC
CAISETKAGGIYEQYF
>-|TRBV7-3|-|TRBJ2-5
TGTGCCAGCAGCTTAAGGTCCCAAGAGACCCAGTACTTC
CASSLRSQETQYF
>-|TRBV12-5|-|TRBJ1-1
TGTGCTAGTGGTTTCAGGGAGGGGAACACTGAAGCTTTCTTT
CASGFREGNTEAFF
>-|TRBV7-9|TRBD2|TRBJ2-1
TGTGCCAGCAGCTGGCGACTAGCGGGGCCGGTGGATGAGCAGTTCTTC
CASSWRLAGPVDEQFF
>-|TRBV5-1|-|TRBJ2-3
TGCGCCAGCAGACTGGTATCGGGGCCCGGGGCAGATACGCAGTATTTT
CASRLVSGPGADTQYF
>once|TRBV14|-|TRBJ1-2
TGTGCCAGCAGCCAATACGAGGGGCGGGTGAACTATGGCTACACCTTC
CASSQYEGRVNYGYTF
>-|TRBV5-8|-|TRBJ1-1
TGTGCCAGCAGCTTAAGTCCGGGAGCACCGTACACTGAAGCTTTCTTT
CASSLSPGAPYTEAFF
>-|TRBV3-1/TRBV3-2|-|TRBJ1-1
TGTGCCAGCAGCCAAGGGGGGGGCCCCTCCGGCGCTTTCTTT
CASSQGGGPSGAFF
>-|TRBV7-2|TRBD2|TRBJ2-7
TGTGCCAGCAGCGAAGCAACTAGCGGGACCACCTACGAGCAGTACTTC
CASSEATSGTTYEQYF
>-|TRBV10-1|TRBD2|TRBJ2-1
TGCGCCAGCAGTGAGACTAGCGGAGGGTACAATGAGCAGTTCTTC
CASSETSGGYNEQFF
>-|TRBV3-1/TRBV3-2|TRBD1|TRBJ2-7
TGTGCCAGCAGCCTCCAGGGACAGGACGAGCAGTACTTC
CASSLQGQDEQYF
>-|TRBV2|TRBD1|TRBJ1-2
TGTGCCAGCAGTTCACAGGGGTACAATGTGGGATATGGCTACACCTTC
CASSSQGYNVGYGYTF
>-|TRBV7-9|TRBD1|TRBJ1-4
TGTGCCAGCAGCGTATCATTGACAGGGTTGGGGGAAAAACTGTTTTTT
CASSVSLTGLGEKLFF
>-|TRBV19|-|TRBJ1-5
TGTGCCAGTAGCCACCCTTGGGACACCCCTTTTAATCAGCCCCAGCATTTT
CASSHPWDTPFNQPQHF
>-|TRBV4-2|TRBD1|TRBJ2-2
TGTGCCAGCAGCCATAGGGACAGCACCGGGGAGCTGTTTTTT
CASSHRDSTGELFF
>-|TRBV27|-|TRBJ1-5
TGTGCCAGCAGTTTATACAGGGATCAGCCCCAGCATTTT
CASSLYRDQPQHF
>-|TRBV20-1|TRBD1|TRBJ1-2
TGCAGTGCTAGTGAAGGACAGGGAAGACACTACACCTTC
CSASEGQGRHYTF
>-|TRBV7-2|-|TRBJ1-1
TGTGCCAGCAGCTTATCAGTCGGGACCTCTGAAGCTTTCTTT
CASSLSVGTSEAFF
>-|TRBV21-1|-|TRBJ1-5
TGTGCCAGCAGCAAAAGAGATACAGGGTTGGGGAGCAATCAGCCCCAGCATTTT
CASSKRDTGLGSNQPQHF
>-|TRBV4-1|TRBD2|TRBJ2-1
TGCGCCAGCAGCCAAGATGCGACTAGCGGGTTATCCTACAATGAGCAGTTCTTC
CASSQDATSGLSYNEQFF
>-|TRBV13|-|TRBJ2-3
TGTGCCAGCAGCCCCTTGAGGGAAGATACGCAGTATTTT
CASSPLREDTQYF
>-|TRBV28|-|TRBJ1-3
TGTGCCAGCAGTTTAAGGGGGGGGATCATTGGAAACACCATATATTTT
CASSLRGGIIGNTIYF
>-|TRBV2|TRBD2|TRBJ2-7
TGTGCCCTCTTTGTTGCGGGAGAGATCAACGAGCAGTACTTC
CALFVAGEINEQYF
>-|TRBV28|-|TRBJ1-6
TGTGCCAGCAACCCACTTTTGAGCACCTCCTATAATTCACCCCTCCACTTT
CASNPLLSTSYNSPLHF